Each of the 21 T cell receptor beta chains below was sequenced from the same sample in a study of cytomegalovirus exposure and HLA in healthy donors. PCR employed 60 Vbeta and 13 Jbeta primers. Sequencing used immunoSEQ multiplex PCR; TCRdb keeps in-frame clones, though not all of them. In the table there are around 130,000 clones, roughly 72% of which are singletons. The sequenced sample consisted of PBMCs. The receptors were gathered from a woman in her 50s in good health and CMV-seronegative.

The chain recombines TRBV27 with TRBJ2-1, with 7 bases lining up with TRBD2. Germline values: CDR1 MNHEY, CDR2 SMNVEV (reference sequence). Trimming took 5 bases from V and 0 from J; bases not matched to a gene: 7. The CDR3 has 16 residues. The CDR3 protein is CASSRKRESSYNEQFF. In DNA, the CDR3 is TGTGCCAGCAGTCGTAAGCGGGAAAGCTCCTACAATGAGCAGTTCTTC.

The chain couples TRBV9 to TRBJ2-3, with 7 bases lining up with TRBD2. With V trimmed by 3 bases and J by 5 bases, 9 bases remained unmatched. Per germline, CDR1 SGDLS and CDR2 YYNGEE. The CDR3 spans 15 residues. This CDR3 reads CASSGSGSGLDTQYF. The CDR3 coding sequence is TGTGCCAGCAGCGGTAGCGGGTCAGGGTTAGATACGCAGTATTTT.

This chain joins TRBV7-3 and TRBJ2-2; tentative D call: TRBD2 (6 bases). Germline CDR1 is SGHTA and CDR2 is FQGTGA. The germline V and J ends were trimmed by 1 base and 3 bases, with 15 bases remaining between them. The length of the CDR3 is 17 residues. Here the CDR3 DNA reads TGTGCCAGCAGCTTAAACCGGGCCGGGACTCACACCGGGGAGCTGTTTTTT. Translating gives CASSLNRAGTHTGELFF. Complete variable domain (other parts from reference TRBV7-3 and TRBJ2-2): GAGVSQTPSNKVTEKGKYVELRCDPISGHTALYWYRQSLGQGPEFLIYFQGTGAADDSGLPNDRFFAVRPEGSVSTLKIQRTERGDSAVYLCASSLNRAGTHTGELFFGEGSRLTVL.

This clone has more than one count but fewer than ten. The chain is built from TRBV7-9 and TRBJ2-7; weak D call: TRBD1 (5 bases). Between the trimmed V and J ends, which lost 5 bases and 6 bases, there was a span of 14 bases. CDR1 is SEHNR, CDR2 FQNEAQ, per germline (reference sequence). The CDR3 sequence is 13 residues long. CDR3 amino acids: CASSPKARGEQYV. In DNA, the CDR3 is TGTGCCAGCAGCCCTAAGGCAAGGGGCGAGCAGTACGTC.

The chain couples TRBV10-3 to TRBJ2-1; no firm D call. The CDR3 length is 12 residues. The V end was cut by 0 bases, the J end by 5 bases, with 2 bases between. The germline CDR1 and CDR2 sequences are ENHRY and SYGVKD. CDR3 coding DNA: TGTGCCATCAGTGAGTCCAACAATGAGCAGTTCTTC. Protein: CAISESNNEQFF.

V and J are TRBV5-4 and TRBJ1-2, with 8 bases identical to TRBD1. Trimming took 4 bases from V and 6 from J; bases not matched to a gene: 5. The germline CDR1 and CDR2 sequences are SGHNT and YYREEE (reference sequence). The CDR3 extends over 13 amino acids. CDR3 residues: CASSPRTGHGYTF. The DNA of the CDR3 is TGTGCCAGCAGCCCACGGACAGGGCATGGCTACACCTTC.

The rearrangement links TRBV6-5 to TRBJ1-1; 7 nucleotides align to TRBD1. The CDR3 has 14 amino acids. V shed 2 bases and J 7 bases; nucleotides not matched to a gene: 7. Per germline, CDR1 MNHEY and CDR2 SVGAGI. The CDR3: CASSYLGDSYEAFF. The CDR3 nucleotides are TGTGCCAGCAGTTACCTGGGGGACAGCTATGAAGCTTTCTTT.

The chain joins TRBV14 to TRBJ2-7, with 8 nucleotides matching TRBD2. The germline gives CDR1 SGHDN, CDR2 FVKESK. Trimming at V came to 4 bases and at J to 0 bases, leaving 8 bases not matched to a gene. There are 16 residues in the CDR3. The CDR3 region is CASSPMSGRDSYEQYF. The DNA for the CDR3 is TGTGCCAGCAGCCCCATGAGCGGGAGAGACTCCTACGAGCAGTACTTC.

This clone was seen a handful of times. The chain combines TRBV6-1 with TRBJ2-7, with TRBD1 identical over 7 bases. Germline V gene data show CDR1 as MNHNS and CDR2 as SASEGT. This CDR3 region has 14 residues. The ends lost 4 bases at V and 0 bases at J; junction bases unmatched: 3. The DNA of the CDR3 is TGTGCCAGCAGTGTGGGGACAGACTCCTACGAGCAGTACGTC. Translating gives CASSVGTDSYEQYV.

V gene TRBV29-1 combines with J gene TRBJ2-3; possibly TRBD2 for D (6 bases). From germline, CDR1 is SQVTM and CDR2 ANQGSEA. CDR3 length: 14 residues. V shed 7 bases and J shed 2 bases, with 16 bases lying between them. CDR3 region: CSAPGTLITDTQYF. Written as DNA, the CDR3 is TGCAGCGCCCCCGGGACTCTCATCACAGATACGCAGTATTTT.

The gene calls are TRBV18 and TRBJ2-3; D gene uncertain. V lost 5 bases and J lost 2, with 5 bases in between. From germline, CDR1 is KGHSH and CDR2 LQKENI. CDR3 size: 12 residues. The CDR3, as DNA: TGTGCCAGCTCAACCTACACAGATACGCAGTATTTT. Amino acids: CASSTYTDTQYF.

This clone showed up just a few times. DNA for the CDR3: TGTGCCATCAGCCCCGGTGGGGGGGCTGGCAATCAGCCCCAGCATTTT. Its translation is CAISPGGGAGNQPQHF. V and J are TRBV10-3 and TRBJ1-5; D perhaps matches TRBD1 (6 bases). Trimming left V 6 bases short and J 2 bases short, with 17 bases between. The CDR3 extends over 16 amino acids. Looked up from germline, CDR1 is ENHRY and CDR2 is SYGVKD.

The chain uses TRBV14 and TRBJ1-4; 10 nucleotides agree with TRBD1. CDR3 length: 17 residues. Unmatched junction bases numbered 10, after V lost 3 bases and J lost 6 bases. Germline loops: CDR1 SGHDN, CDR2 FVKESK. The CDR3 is CASSQGDRGFGDEKLFF. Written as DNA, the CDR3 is TGTGCCAGCAGCCAGGGGGACAGGGGTTTCGGCGATGAAAAACTGTTTTTT.

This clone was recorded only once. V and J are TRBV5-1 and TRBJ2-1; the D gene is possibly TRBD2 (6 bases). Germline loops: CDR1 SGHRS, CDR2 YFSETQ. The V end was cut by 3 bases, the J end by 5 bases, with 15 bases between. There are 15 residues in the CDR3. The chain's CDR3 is CASSSGTRFNNEQFF. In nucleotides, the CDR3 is TGCGCCAGCAGCTCCGGGACTCGGTTTAACAATGAGCAGTTCTTC. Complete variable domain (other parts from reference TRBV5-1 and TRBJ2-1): KAGVTQTPRYLIKTRGQQVTLSCSPISGHRSVSWYQQTPGQGLQFLFEYFSETQRNKGNFPGRFSGRQFSNSRSEMNVSTLELGDSALYLCASSSGTRFNNEQFFGPGTRLTVL.

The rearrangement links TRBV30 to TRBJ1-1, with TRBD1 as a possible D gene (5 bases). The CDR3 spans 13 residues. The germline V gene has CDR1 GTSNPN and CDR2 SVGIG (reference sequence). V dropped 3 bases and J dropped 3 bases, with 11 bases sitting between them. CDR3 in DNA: TGTGCCTGGAGCGTCGGGGGAGACACTGAAGCTTTCTTT. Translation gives CAWSVGGDTEAFF.

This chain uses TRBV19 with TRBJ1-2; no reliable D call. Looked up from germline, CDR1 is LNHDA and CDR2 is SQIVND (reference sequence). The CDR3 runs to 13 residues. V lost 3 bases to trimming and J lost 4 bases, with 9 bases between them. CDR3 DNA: TGTGCCAGTAGTATGGGCACATCCTATGGCTACACCTTC. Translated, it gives CASSMGTSYGYTF.

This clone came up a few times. The DNA for the CDR3 is TGTGCCAGCGGACTAGCGGGAACCGGGGAGCTGTTTTTT. Amino acid sequence: CASGLAGTGELFF. The gene calls are TRBV9 and TRBJ2-2; 12 bases line up with TRBD2. The CDR3 loop spans 13 amino acids. Trimming took 7 bases from V and 5 from J; bases not matched to a gene: 0. CDR1 is SGDLS, CDR2 YYNGEE, per germline.

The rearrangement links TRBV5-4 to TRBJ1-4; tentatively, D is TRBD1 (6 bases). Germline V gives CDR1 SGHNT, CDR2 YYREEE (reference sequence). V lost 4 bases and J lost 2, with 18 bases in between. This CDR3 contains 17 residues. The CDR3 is CASSRGGRVRTNEKLFF. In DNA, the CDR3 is TGTGCCAGCAGCCGCGGGGGCAGGGTGCGTACTAATGAAAAACTGTTTTTT.

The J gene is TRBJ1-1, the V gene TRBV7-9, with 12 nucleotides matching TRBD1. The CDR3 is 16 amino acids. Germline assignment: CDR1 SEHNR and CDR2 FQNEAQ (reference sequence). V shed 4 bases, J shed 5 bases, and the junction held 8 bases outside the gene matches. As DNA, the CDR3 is TGTGCCAGCAGCTCCGGCGGGACAGGGGGCGGAACTGAAGCTTTCTTT. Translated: CASSSGGTGGGTEAFF. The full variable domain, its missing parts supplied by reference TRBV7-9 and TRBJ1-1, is DTGVSQNPRHKITKRGQNVTFRCDPISEHNRLYWYRQTLGQGPEFLTYFQNEAQLEKSRLLSDRFSAERPKGSFSTLEIQRTEQGDSAMYLCASSSGGTGGGTEAFFGQGTRLTVV.

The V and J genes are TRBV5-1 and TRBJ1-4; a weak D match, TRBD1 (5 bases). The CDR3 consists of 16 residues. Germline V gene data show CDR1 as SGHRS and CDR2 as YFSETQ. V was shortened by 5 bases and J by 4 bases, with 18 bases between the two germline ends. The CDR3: CASRPMGPPRNEKLFF. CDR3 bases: TGCGCCAGCAGGCCCATGGGGCCGCCGCGTAATGAAAAACTGTTTTTT.

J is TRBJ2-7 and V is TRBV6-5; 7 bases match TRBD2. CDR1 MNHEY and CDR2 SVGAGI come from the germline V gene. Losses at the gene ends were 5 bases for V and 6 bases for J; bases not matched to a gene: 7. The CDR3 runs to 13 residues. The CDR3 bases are TGTGCCAGCAGTAAAGCGGGACTCAGCGAGCAGTACTTC. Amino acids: CASSKAGLSEQYF.